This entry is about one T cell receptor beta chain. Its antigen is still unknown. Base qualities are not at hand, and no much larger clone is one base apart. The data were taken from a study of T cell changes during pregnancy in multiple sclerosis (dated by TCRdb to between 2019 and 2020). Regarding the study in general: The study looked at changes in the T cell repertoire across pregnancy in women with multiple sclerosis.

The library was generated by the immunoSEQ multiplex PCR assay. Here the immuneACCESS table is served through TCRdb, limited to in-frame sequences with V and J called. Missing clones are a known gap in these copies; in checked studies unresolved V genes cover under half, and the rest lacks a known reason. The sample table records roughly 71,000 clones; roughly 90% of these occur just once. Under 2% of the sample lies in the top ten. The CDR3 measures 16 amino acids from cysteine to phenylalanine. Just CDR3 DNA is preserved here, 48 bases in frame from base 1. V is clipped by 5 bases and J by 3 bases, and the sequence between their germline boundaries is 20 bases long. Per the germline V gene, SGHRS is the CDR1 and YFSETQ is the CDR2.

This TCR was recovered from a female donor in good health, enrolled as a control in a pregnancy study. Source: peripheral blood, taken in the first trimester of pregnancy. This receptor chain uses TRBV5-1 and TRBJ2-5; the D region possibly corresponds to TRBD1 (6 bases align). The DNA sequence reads TGCGCCAGCAGTTCGAGACTCAGGGGTTGGGAAGAGACCCAGTACTTC. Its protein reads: CASSSRLRGWEETQYF. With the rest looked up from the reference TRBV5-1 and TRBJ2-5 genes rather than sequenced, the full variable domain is KAGVTQTPRYLIKTRGQQVTLSCSPISGHRSVSWYQQTPGQGLQFLFEYFSETQRNKGNFPGRFSGRQFSNSRSEMNVSTLELGDSALYLCASSSRLRGWEETQYFGPGTRLLVL.